This T cell receptor (beta chain) was found in a study of shared clonotypes between healthy human individuals. General study results and limits: Naive subsets generally exceeded memory subsets in estimated richness. The study drew on few donors, limiting represented genetic and exposure-history diversity.

Several immunoSEQ plates held equal portions of the genomic DNA taken from each subset. Sequenced by immunoSEQ multiplex PCR; TCRdb stores in-frame clones only, minus some. The data contain a few hundred thousand clones, 80% to 90% of them singletons. Remarks on this clone: Its antigen is unknown.

CDR1 and CDR2 from the germline V gene are MDHEN and SYDVKM. This CDR3 has 15 amino acids. V lost 5 bases and J 2 bases, leaving 15 bases between the germline ends. This clonotype was obtained from a man between 18 and 35 years old in good health. The sequenced sample was memory CD8+ T cells sorted from blood. The subset denotes: CD45RO+ cells pooled with CCR7-negative TemRA cells. The V and J genes are TRBV28 and TRBJ1-1, with TRBD1 as a possible D gene (6 bases). The CDR3 protein is CASSQPGQLNTEAFF. CDR3 in DNA: TGTGCCAGCAGTCAGCCGGGACAACTAAACACTGAAGCTTTCTTT.